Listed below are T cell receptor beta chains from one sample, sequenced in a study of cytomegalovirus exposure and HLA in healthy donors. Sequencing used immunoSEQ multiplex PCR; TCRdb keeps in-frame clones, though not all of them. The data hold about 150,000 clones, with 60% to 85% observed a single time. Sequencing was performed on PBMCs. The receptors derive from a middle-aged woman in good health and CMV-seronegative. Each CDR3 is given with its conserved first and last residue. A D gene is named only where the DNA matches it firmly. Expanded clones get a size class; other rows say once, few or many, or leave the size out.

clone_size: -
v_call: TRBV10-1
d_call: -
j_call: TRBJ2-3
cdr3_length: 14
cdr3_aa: CASRVREHTDTQYF
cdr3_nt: TGCGCCAGCAGGGTAAGGGAGCACACAGATACGCAGTATTTT

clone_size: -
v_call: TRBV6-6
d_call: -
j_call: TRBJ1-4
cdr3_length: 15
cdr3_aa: CASSSQGIANEKLFF
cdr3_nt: TGTGCCAGCAGTTCTCAGGGCATAGCTAATGAAAAACTGTTTTTT

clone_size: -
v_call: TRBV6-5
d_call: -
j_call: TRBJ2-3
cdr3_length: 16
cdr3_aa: CASSYSYSAGTDTQYF
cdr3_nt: TGTGCCAGCAGTTACTCGTATAGCGCCGGCACAGATACGCAGTATTTT

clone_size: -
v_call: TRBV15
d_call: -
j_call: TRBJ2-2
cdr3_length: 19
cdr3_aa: CATSRATYRERGRAGELFF
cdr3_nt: TGTGCCACCAGCAGAGCTACGTACAGGGAAAGAGGCCGGGCCGGGGAGCTGTTTTTT

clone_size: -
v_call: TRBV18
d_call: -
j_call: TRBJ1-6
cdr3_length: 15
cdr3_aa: CASSPTGQTYSPLHF
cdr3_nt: TGTGCCAGCTCACCAACAGGACAGACCTATTCACCCCTCCACTTT

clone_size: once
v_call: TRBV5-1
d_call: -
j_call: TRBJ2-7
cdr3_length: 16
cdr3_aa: CASSSRGTSSSYEQYF
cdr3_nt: TGCGCCAGCAGCTCGAGAGGGACAAGCAGCTCCTACGAGCAGTACTTC

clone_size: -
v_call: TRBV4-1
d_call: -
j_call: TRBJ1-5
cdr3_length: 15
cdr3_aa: CASSQDRQGNQPQHF
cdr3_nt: TGCGCCAGCAGCCAAGACCGGCAGGGCAATCAGCCCCAGCATTTT

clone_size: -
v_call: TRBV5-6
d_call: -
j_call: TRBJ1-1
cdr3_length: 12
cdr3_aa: CASSVFNTEAFF
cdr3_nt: TGTGCCAGCAGCGTATTTAACACTGAAGCTTTCTTT

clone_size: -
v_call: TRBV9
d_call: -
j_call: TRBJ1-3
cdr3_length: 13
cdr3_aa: CASTAGSGNTIYF
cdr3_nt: TGTGCCAGCACGGCAGGCTCTGGAAACACCATATATTTT

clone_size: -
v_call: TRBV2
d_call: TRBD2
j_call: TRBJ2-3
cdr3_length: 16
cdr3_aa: CASRTLAGGSTDTQYF
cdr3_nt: TGTGCCAGCAGGACCCTAGCGGGGGGTAGCACAGATACGCAGTATTTT

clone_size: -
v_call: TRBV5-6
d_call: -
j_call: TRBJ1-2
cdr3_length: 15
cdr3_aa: CASSSAITGLRGYTF
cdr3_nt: TGTGCCAGCAGCTCGGCTATAACAGGGCTAAGGGGCTACACCTTC

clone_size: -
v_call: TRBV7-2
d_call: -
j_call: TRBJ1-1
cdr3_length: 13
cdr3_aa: CASSLVGVTEAFF
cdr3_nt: TGTGCCAGCAGCTTAGTAGGGGTAACTGAAGCTTTCTTT

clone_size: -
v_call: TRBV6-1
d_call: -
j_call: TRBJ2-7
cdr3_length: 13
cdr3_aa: CASSADDNYEQYF
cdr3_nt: TGTGCCAGCAGCGCCGACGACAACTACGAGCAGTACTTC

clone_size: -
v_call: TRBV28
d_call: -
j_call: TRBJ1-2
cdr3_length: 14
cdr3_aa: CASRESRTPHGYTF
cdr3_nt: TGTGCCAGCAGAGAATCGAGGACACCCCATGGCTACACCTTC

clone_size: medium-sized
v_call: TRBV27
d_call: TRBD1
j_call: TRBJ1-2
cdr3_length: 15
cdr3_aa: CASSLNNRGTYGYTF
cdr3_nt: TGTGCCAGCAGTTTAAACAACAGGGGCACCTATGGCTACACCTTC

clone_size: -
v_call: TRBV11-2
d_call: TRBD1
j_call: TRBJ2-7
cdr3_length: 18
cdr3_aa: CASSRTNWDRGHSYEQYF
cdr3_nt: TGTGCCAGCAGCCGTACCAATTGGGACAGGGGGCACTCCTACGAGCAGTACTTC

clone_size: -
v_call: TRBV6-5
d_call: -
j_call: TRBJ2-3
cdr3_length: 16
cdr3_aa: CASSFRTGSSTDTQYF
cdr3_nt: TGTGCCAGCAGTTTCCGCACAGGGTCTAGCACAGATACGCAGTATTTT

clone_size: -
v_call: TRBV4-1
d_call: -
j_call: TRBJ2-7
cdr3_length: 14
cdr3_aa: CASSQGRGGYEQYF
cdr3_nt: TGCGCCAGCAGCCAAGGCAGGGGTGGTTACGAGCAGTACTTC

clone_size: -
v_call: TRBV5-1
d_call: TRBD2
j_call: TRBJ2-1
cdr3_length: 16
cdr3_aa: CASSLVERGTYNEQFF
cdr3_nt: TGCGCCAGCAGCTTGGTAGAGCGGGGGACCTACAATGAGCAGTTCTTC

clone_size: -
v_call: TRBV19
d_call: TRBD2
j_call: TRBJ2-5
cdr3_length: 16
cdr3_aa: CASSIVTAGGQETQYF
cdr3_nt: TGTGCCAGTAGTATAGTGACGGCGGGGGGCCAAGAGACCCAGTACTTC

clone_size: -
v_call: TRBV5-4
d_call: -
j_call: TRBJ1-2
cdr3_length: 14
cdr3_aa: CASSIGQGGIGYTF
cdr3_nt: TGTGCCAGCAGTATCGGACAAGGGGGAATTGGCTACACCTTC

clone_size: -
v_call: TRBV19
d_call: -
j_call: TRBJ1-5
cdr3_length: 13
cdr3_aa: CASSPRGDQPQHF
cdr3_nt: TGTGCCAGTTCTCCTCGGGGAGATCAGCCCCAGCATTTT

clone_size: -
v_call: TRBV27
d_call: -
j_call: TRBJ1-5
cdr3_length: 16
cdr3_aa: CASSLLGWNEGQPQHF
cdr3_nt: TGTGCCAGCAGTTTACTGGGGTGGAATGAGGGTCAGCCCCAGCATTTT

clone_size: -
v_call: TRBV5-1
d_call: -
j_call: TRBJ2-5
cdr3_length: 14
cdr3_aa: CASSPGVLEETQYF
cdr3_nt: TGCGCCAGCAGCCCAGGGGTGCTGGAAGAGACCCAGTACTTC

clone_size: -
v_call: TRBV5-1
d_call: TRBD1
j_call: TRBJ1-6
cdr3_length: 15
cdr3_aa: CASSNGQGINSPLHF
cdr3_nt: TGCGCCAGCAGCAACGGACAGGGGATTAATTCACCCCTCCACTTT

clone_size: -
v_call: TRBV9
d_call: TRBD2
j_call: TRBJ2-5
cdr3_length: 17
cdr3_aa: CASSVGTSGGVSETQYF
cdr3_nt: TGTGCCAGCAGCGTCGGGACTAGCGGGGGGGTATCAGAGACCCAGTACTTC

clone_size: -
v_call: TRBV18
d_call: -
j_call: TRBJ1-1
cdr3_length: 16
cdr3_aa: CASSPTITGRNTEAFF
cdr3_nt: TGTGCCAGCTCACCGACCATAACAGGGAGGAACACTGAAGCTTTCTTT

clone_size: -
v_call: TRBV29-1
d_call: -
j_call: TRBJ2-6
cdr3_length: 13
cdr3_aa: CSVQGPGANVLTF
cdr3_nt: TGCAGCGTACAGGGACCTGGGGCCAACGTCCTGACTTTC

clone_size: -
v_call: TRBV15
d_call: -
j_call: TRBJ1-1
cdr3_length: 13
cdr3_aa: CATSRANRAEAFF
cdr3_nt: TGTGCCACCAGCAGAGCTAACAGAGCTGAAGCTTTCTTT

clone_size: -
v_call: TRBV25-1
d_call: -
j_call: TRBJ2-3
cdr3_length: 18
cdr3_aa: CASSDPRGQYSSTDTQYF
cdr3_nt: TGTGCCAGCAGTGATCCGAGAGGGCAGTATTCTAGCACAGATACGCAGTATTTT

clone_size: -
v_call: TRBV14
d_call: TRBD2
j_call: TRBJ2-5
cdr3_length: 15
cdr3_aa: CASSHPRGGGETQYF
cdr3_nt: TGTGCCAGCAGCCACCCCCGGGGGGGTGGAGAGACCCAGTACTTC

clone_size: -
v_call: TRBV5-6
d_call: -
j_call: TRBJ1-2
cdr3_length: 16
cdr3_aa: CASSHSRGRANYGYTF
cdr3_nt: TGTGCCAGCAGTCACTCCAGGGGTCGGGCTAACTATGGCTACACCTTC

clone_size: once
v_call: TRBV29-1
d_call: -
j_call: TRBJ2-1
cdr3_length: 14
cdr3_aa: CSVRADSSYNEQFF
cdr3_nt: TGCAGCGTTAGAGCGGATAGCTCCTACAATGAGCAGTTCTTC

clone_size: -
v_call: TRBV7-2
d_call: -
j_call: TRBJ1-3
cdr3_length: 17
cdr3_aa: CASSLSGPTDPGNTIYF
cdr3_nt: TGTGCCAGCAGCTTAAGTGGACCGACAGATCCGGGAAACACCATATATTTT

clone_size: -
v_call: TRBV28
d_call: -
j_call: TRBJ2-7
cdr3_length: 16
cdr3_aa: CASSFQGPTRAYEQYF
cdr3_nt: TGTGCCAGCAGTTTCCAGGGGCCTACAAGAGCCTACGAGCAGTACTTC

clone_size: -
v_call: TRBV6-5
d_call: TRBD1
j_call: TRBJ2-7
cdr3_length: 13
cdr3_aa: CASSPGQGTAQYF
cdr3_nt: TGTGCCAGCAGTCCGGGACAGGGGACGGCGCAGTACTTC

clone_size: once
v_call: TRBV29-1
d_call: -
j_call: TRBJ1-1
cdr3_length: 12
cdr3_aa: CSVGRGNTEAFF
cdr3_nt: TGCAGCGTTGGACGGGGGAACACTGAAGCTTTCTTT

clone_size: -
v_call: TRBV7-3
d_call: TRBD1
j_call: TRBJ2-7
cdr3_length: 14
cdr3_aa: CASSPGQGAEKQYF
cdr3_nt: TGTGCCAGCAGCCCAGGACAGGGGGCGGAGAAGCAGTACTTC

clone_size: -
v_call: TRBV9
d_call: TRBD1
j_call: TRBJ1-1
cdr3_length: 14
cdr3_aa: CASSAGTGLGEAFF
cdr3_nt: TGTGCCAGCAGCGCCGGGACAGGGCTGGGGGAAGCTTTCTTT

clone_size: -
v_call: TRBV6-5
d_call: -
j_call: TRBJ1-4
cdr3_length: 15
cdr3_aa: CASSYTPVEDEKLFF
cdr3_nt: TGTGCCAGCAGTTACACTCCGGTGGAGGACGAAAAACTGTTTTTT

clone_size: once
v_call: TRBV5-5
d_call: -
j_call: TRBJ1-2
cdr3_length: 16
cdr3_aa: CASSTQFRTANYGYTF
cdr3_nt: TGTGCCAGCAGCACCCAATTTCGGACAGCTAACTATGGCTACACCTTC

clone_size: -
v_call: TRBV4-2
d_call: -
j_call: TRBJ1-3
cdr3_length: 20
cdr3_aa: CASSQGTAVGRALSGNTIYF
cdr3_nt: TGTGCCAGCAGCCAAGGTACCGCTGTGGGCAGGGCTCTCTCTGGAAACACCATATATTTT

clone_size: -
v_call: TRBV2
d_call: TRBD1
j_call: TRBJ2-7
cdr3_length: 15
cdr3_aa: CASSPDRVPAYEQYF
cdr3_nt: TGTGCCAGCAGCCCAGACAGGGTTCCCGCCTACGAGCAGTACTTC

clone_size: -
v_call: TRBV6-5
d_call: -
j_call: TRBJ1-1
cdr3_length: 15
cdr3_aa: CASSDWTEHNTEAFF
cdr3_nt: TGTGCCAGCAGTGACTGGACAGAGCATAACACTGAAGCTTTCTTT